These 5 T cell receptor beta chains were all obtained from the same sample, sequenced in a study of blood T cell repertoires in COVID-19. The assay was immunoSEQ multiplex PCR, and TCRdb's table has in-frame clones only and misses some. The sample has 100,000 to 120,000 clones, around four fifths seen once. Sequencing was carried out using peripheral blood. The receptors originated from a woman between 70 and 85 years old with acute or convalescent COVID-19.

The J gene is TRBJ1-2, the V gene TRBV6-5, with a possible D match to TRBD1 (5 bases). CDR3 length: 13 residues. In germline, CDR1 is MNHEY, CDR2 SVGAGI. Trimming cost V 6 bases and J 2 bases, with 10 bases left between them. CDR3 coding DNA: TGTGCCAGCAGACAGGATGAAAACTATGGCTACACCTTC. Translating gives CASRQDENYGYTF.

The CDR3 region is CASSFGKPISGQPQHF. The CDR3 bases are TGTGCCAGCAGCTTTGGAAAACCGATTTCGGGTCAGCCCCAGCATTTT. This sequence joins TRBV5-6 and TRBJ1-5, with D hard to call. Trimming cost V 2 bases and J 6 bases, with 18 bases left between them. This CDR3 contains 16 residues. Per germline, CDR1 SGHDT and CDR2 YYEEEE.

The sample holds many counts of this clone. This chain links TRBV5-8 with TRBJ2-3, with a tentative D call TRBD2 (6 bases). V dropped 0 bases and J dropped 5 bases, with 13 bases sitting between them. This CDR3 has 15 amino acids. Germline lookup yields CDR1 SGHTS and CDR2 YDEGEE. The CDR3 DNA follows: TGTGCCAGCAGCTTGGGGGGGAGGCCAGGAGATACGCAGTATTTT. This sequence encodes CASSLGGRPGDTQYF.

J is TRBJ1-5 and V is TRBV3-1 (or the pseudogene TRBV3-2); D remains ambiguous. Germline V CDR1 and CDR2: LGHDT, YNNKEL (reference sequence). This CDR3 has 14 amino acids. Deletions cut 0 bases from V and 4 bases from J, with 7 bases between. In DNA, the CDR3 is TGTGCCAGCAGCCAAGACACAGCTAATCAGCCCCAGCATTTT. Its protein is CASSQDTANQPQHF.

The chain links TRBV5-6 to TRBJ1-2; D is undetermined. The length of the CDR3 is 12 residues. CDR1 is SGHDT, CDR2 YYEEEE, per germline. V was clipped by 2 bases and J by 7 bases, with 9 bases between them. Here the CDR3 reads CASSFREVGYTF. In nucleotides, the CDR3 is TGTGCCAGCAGCTTTCGTGAGGTTGGCTACACCTTC.